What follows describes a single TCR beta chain. The antigen is unknown. The sample comes from a study of T cell responses to AZD1222 COVID-19 vaccine. Study observations and caveats: Seropositive AZD1222 recipients at baseline numbered only five to seven. Samples come after the peak T cell response, not at day 14. Among the donors, most were white British and more were female, and clonal diversity was possibly underestimated.

The table came from immunoSEQ multiplex PCR; TCRdb's copy has only in-frame clones and leaves some out. The data show about 150,000 clones, 80% to 90% seen once. The CDR3 totals 14 residues. Germline assignment: CDR1 SNHLY and CDR2 FYNNEI. V dropped 4 bases and J dropped 6 bases, with 15 bases sitting between them. The TCR comes from an adult in good health. Sequences were derived from peripheral blood, sampled on day 0 of AZD1222 vaccination. The genes are TRBV2 and TRBJ1-2; D possibly corresponds to TRBD1 (5 bases). The CDR3: CASSVFGGTDGYTF. CDR3 nucleotide sequence: TGTGCCAGCAGTGTGTTCGGGGGGACGGATGGCTACACCTTC.